The source of this TCR beta chain is a study of human T cells and chemical hapten exposure. CDR1 is SGHAT, CDR2 FQNNGV, per germline. The length of the CDR3 is 14 residues. The V gene lost 3 bases and the J gene lost 4 bases, with 12 bases spanning the gap. A note on this clonotype: The antigen is unknown.

Authors' data handling: Between about 23,224 and 750,000 TCRs appeared in each sample, and the median stood at about 100,000. One entry per CDR3 protein results from TCRdb running MiXCR on the RACE reads. The V and J calls, along with clone size, are taken from TCRdb and not from the paper's own processing. The data contain roughly 150,000 distinct CDR3 sequences, 25% to 35% of them singletons. Time point here: patch test 3, about 24 weeks after DPC sensitization. Sample treatment: therapeutic diphenylcyclopropenone sensitization with weekly scalp DPC. Alopecia patients deemed DPC-suitable, aged 18 to 70, excluding pregnancy. The template was total RNA from unfractionated whole blood. Findings and caveats of the study: Counts of TCRs above 1 in 1000 frequency stayed unchanged with DPC sensitization.

J is TRBJ2-5 and V is TRBV11-2; D perhaps matches TRBD2 (6 bases). Sequencing was performed on whole blood, taken in connection with sensitization to the hapten diphenylcyclopropenone (DPC). This TCR was recovered from a woman aged 18-29 years with alopecia areata. Some clones in this sample may be carry-over from other donors' samples. In DNA, the CDR3 is TGTGCCAGCAGCTTGACTAGAGGCATAGAGACCCAGTACTTC. It codes for CASSLTRGIETQYF.